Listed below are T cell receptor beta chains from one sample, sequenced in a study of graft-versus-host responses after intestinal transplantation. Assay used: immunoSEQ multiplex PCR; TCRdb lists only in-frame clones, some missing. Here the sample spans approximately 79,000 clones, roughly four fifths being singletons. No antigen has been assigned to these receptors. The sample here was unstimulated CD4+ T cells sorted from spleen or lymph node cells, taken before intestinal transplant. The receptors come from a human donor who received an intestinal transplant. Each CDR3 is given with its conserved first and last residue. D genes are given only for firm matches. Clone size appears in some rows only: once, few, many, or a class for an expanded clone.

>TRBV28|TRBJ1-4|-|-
CASSPPMGRGGKLFF
TGTGCCAGCAGTCCCCCAATGGGCCGAGGGGGAAAACTGTTTTTT
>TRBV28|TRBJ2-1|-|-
CASSLGTRSGGQFF
TGTGCCAGCAGTTTAGGGACACGGTCGGGGGGGCAGTTCTTC
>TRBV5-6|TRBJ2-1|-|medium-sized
CASQEPYNEQFF
TGTGCCAGCCAAGAGCCCTACAATGAGCAGTTCTTC
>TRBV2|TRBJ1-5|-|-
CASSVQGRLQPQHF
TGTGCCAGCAGTGTTCAGGGGAGACTTCAGCCCCAGCATTTT
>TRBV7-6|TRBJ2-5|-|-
CASSLGLPETQYF
TGTGCCAGCAGCTTAGGGCTCCCCGAGACCCAGTACTTC
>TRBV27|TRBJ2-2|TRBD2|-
CASSPLSGGVTGELFF
TGTGCCAGCAGTCCCCTCAGCGGGGGAGTCACCGGGGAGCTGTTTTTT
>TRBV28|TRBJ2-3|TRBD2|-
CASSPPSGLTDTQYF
TGTGCCAGCAGTCCCCCTAGCGGGCTCACAGATACGCAGTATTTT
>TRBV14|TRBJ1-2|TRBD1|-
CASSQGWGQGQGYTF
TGTGCCAGCAGCCAAGGATGGGGACAGGGCCAAGGCTACACCTTC
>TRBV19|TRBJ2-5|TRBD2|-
CASSSSGGEETQYF
TGTGCCAGTAGTTCTAGCGGGGGAGAAGAGACCCAGTACTTC
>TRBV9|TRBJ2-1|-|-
CASSVVGVSYNEQFF
TGTGCCAGCAGCGTAGTCGGGGTGTCCTACAATGAGCAGTTCTTC
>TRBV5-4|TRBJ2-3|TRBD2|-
CASSELGRGDTDTQYF
TGTGCCAGCAGCGAACTCGGGCGGGGGGACACAGATACGCAGTATTTT
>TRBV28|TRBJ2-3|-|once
CASSLIGSGLEDTQYF
TGTGCCAGCAGTTTGATTGGGTCAGGGCTGGAAGATACGCAGTATTTT
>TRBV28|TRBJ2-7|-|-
CASSSPGGSGGQYF
TGTGCCAGCAGTTCCCCTGGGGGCTCGGGGGGGCAGTACTTC
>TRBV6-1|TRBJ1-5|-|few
CASSGLGPNSNQPQHF
TGTGCCAGCAGTGGGCTTGGCCCAAATAGCAATCAGCCCCAGCATTTT
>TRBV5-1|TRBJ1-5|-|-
CASSPQGGDQPQHF
TGCGCCAGCAGCCCCCAGGGAGGCGATCAGCCCCAGCATTTT
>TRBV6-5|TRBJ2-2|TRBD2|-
CASSYGSGGVPGELFF
TGTGCCAGCAGTTACGGGTCGGGAGGGGTCCCCGGGGAGCTGTTTTTT
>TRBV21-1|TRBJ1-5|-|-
CASSARGQQPQHF
TGTGCCAGCAGCGCCAGGGGTCAGCAGCCCCAGCATTTT
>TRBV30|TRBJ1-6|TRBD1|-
CAWTGRNNSPLHF
TGTGCTTGGACAGGGCGAAATAATTCACCCCTCCACTTT
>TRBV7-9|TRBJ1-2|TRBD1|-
CASSISPGTGVDGYTF
TGTGCCAGCAGCATAAGTCCCGGGACAGGGGTTGACGGCTACACCTTC
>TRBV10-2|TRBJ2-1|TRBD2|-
CASRGLAAFYNEQFF
TGCGCCAGCAGGGGACTAGCGGCCTTCTACAATGAGCAGTTCTTC
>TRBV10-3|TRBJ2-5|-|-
CAISEHGEGETQYF
TGTGCCATCAGTGAGCACGGGGAAGGAGAGACCCAGTACTTC
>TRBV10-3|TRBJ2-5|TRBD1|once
CAISRDREIQETQYF
TGTGCCATCAGCCGGGACAGGGAAATTCAAGAGACCCAGTACTTC
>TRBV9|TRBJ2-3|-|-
CASSRTGVTSTDTQYF
TGTGCCAGCAGCAGGACGGGGGTTACTAGCACAGATACGCAGTATTTT
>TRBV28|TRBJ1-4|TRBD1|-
CASRQQGLDEKLFF
TGTGCCAGCAGACAACAGGGGTTGGATGAAAAACTGTTTTTT
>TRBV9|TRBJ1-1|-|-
CASSVGGQSTEAFF
TGTGCCAGCAGCGTAGGGGGGCAGTCCACTGAAGCTTTCTTT
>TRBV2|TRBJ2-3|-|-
CASSELDTDTQYF
TGTGCCAGCAGTGAACTAGACACAGATACGCAGTATTTT
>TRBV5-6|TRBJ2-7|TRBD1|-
CASSRRDRGKAYEQHF
TGTGCCAGCAGCCGACGGGACAGGGGAAAAGCCTACGAGCAGCACTTC
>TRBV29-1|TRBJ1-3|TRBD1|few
CSVAGTAAHGNTIYF
TGCAGCGTTGCAGGGACAGCCGCACATGGAAACACCATATATTTT
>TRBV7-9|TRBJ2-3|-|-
CASSTLARDTQYF
TGTGCCAGCAGCACCCTAGCCCGAGATACGCAGTATTTT
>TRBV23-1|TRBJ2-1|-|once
CASRQGPNNEQFF
TGCGCCAGCAGACAGGGTCCCAACAATGAGCAGTTCTTC
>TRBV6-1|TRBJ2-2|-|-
CASSASTSNTGELFF
TGTGCCAGCAGTGCTAGTACCTCGAACACCGGGGAGCTGTTTTTT
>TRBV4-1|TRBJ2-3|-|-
CASSKTWPLADTQYF
TGCGCCAGCAGCAAAACGTGGCCCCTAGCAGATACGCAGTATTTT
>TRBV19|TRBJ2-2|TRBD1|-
CASSRGQGWELFF
TGTGCCAGTAGTAGGGGACAGGGTTGGGAGCTGTTTTTT
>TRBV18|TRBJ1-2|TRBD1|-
CASSPTGQGGYTF
TGTGCCAGCTCACCAACGGGACAGGGCGGCTACACCTTC
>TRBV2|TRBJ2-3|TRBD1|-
CASSEQGVVFADTQYF
TGTGCCAGCAGTGAACAGGGGGTAGTTTTTGCAGATACGCAGTATTTT
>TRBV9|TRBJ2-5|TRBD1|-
CASSGRGTGARETQYF
TGTGCCAGCAGCGGCAGGGGGACAGGGGCGAGGGAGACCCAGTACTTC
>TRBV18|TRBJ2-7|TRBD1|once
CASSPVTGYYEQYF
TGTGCCAGCTCACCAGTGACAGGGTATTACGAGCAGTACTTC
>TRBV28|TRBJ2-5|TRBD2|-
CASSSTLAGGPVIETQYF
TGTGCCAGCAGTTCTACCTTAGCGGGAGGGCCTGTAATTGAGACCCAGTACTTC
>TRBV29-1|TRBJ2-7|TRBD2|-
CSATGTSGATYEQYF
TGCAGCGCAACCGGGACTAGCGGGGCAACCTACGAGCAGTACTTC
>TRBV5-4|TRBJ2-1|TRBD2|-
CASSSSGGEGNEQFF
TGTGCCAGCAGCTCTAGCGGGGGGGAAGGTAATGAGCAGTTCTTC